This TCR beta chain was found in a study of CD8 T cells in Susac syndrome. High-throughput TCR beta sequencing covered peripheral CD8+ and CD4+ T cells. V was pared by 6 bases and J by 7 bases, with 4 bases of the junction left unmatched. CDR3 length equals 13 residues. Germline V gene lookup returns CDR1 SGHRS and CDR2 YFSETQ. RNA in amounts of about 0.5 to 1 ug was reverse transcribed with random hexamers. TCRdb called the immunoSEQ multiplex PCR reads again in MiXCR, with one record for every CDR3 protein. There are 200,000 to 250,000 distinct CDR3 sequences in the sample; about 94% occur only once, and approximately 0.15% lies in the top ten.

This sequence originates from a human donor with Susac syndrome. This chain uses TRBV5-1 with TRBJ1-6; 7 positions match TRBD1. The sequencing input was CD4+ T cells from PBMCs. CDR3 amino acids: CASTSGGNSPLHF. CDR3 in DNA: TGCGCCAGCACGTCAGGGGGGAATTCACCCCTCCACTTT. The full variable domain, in which reference TRBV5-1 and TRBJ1-6 provide the parts outside the CDR3, is KAGVTQTPRYLIKTRGQQVTLSCSPISGHRSVSWYQQTPGQGLQFLFEYFSETQRNKGNFPGRFSGRQFSNSRSEMNVSTLELGDSALYLCASTSGGNSPLHFGNGTRLTVT.